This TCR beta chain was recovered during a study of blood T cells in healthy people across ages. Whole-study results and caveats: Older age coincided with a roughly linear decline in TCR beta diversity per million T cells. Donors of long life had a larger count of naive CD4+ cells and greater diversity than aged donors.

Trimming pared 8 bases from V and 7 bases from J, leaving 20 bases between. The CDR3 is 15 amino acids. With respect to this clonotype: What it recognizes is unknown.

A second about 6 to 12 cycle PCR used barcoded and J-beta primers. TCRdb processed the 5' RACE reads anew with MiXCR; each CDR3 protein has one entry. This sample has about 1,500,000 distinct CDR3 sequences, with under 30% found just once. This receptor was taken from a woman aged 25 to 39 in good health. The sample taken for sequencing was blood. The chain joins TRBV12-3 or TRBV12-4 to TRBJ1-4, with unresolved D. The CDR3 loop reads CASAPRYGMVEKLFF. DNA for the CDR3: TGTGCCAGCGCCCCCAGATATGGTATGGTTGAAAAACTGTTTTTT.